This note documents a single T cell receptor beta chain sequence. This record comes from a study of tissue T cells after allogeneic stem cell transplantation. The CDR3 runs 17 residues. Trimming removed 1 base from V and 1 base from J, with 13 bases in between. In germline, CDR1 is KGHSH, CDR2 LQKENI. Sequencing was performed with immunoSEQ multiplex PCR; in TCRdb, only in-frame clones are kept and a portion is missing. The sample has under 350 clones; around 79% are singletons. This chain uses TRBV18 with TRBJ2-2; D may correspond to TRBD1 or TRBD2 (6 bases each). The specimen comprised ileal tissue, sampled at autopsy. The sequence was collected from a female patient aged 40 to 75 with steroid-refractory graft-versus-host disease after an allogeneic stem cell transplant. Some T cells may be transferred from the graft donor. CDR3: CASSPLIGGLNTGELFF. The CDR3 DNA follows: TGTGCCAGCTCACCACTTATCGGGGGCCTGAACACCGGGGAGCTGTTTTTT.